This T cell receptor (beta chain) was identified in a study of blood T cell repertoires in COVID-19. Produced via immunoSEQ multiplex PCR; TCRdb's table is partial and in-frame only. The sample shows under 350,000 clones, 80% to 90% of them seen only once. The CDR3 spans 14 residues. V was clipped by 2 bases and J by 5 bases; unmatched bases: 6. Germline CDR1 and CDR2: ENHRY and SYGVKD. The TCR originated in a woman aged 45-59 years who had recovered from COVID-19. The chain links TRBV10-3 to TRBJ2-7; 7 bases are a match to TRBD1. The sequencing input was peripheral blood. CDR3: CAISERQGGNEQYF. CDR3 DNA sequence: TGTGCCATCAGTGAGCGCCAAGGGGGCAACGAGCAGTACTTC.